The 21 T cell receptor beta chains in this list originate from one sample, sequenced in a study of blood T cell repertoires in COVID-19. Some clones are missing from TCRdb's copy, which holds only in-frame ones; the method was immunoSEQ multiplex PCR. The table records about 69,000 clones, about four fifths of them present only once. The sample consisted of peripheral blood. Source of these receptors: a human donor in a cohort sampled during active COVID-19.

V usage is TRBV7-2 and J usage is TRBJ1-3; D unresolved. Germline values: CDR1 SGHTA, CDR2 FQGNSA. The V and J ends lost 5 bases and 0 bases respectively, with 11 bases between them. The CDR3 has 15 amino acids. CDR3 DNA sequence: TGTGCCAGCAGCGATCAGGCGTTCTCTGGAAACACCATATATTTT. This sequence encodes CASSDQAFSGNTIYF.

The gene calls are TRBV19 and TRBJ2-3; D is undetermined. Trimming stripped 3 bases from V and 1 base from J, with 8 bases between. Germline assignment: CDR1 LNHDA and CDR2 SQIVND (reference sequence). The CDR3 has 14 amino acids. The CDR3 region has the DNA TGTGCCAGTAGTATGAAGAGCGGCACAGATACGCAGTATTTT. Translating gives CASSMKSGTDTQYF.

This sequence joins TRBV24-1 and TRBJ2-7; 7 nucleotides line up with TRBD2. CDR3 length equals 15 residues. The germline V gene encodes CDR1 KGHDR and CDR2 SFDVKD. After removal of 2 bases from V and 0 bases from J, the junction contained 3 bases not matched to a gene. CDR3 DNA: TGTGCCACCAGTGATTCCGGGGGGAGCTCCTACGAGCAGTACTTC. This translates into CATSDSGGSSYEQYF.

This clone was seen a single time. This chain uses TRBV7-6 with TRBJ2-1; 9 nucleotides align to TRBD2. V shed 1 base, J shed 3 bases, and the junction held 10 bases outside the gene matches. From germline, CDR1 is SGHVS and CDR2 FNYEAQ. The CDR3 consists of 18 residues. CDR3 region: CASSLVGGASGNYNEQFF. The CDR3 bases are TGTGCCAGCAGCTTAGTGGGAGGGGCTAGCGGGAACTACAATGAGCAGTTCTTC.

The genes are TRBV29-1 and TRBJ1-2; 8 bases fit TRBD1. Per germline, CDR1 SQVTM and CDR2 ANQGSEA. V shed 7 bases, J shed 7 bases, and the junction held 8 bases outside the gene matches. This CDR3 is 12 amino acids long. CDR3 DNA sequence: TGCAGCGCTACCCAGGGGGCGAGTGGCTACACCTTC. Translating gives CSATQGASGYTF.

The chain links TRBV6-5 to TRBJ1-6; 12 bases match TRBD1. The CDR3 runs 15 residues. V lost 7 bases and J lost 9; bases outside the gene matches: 7. The germline CDR1 and CDR2 sequences are MNHEY and SVGAGI. DNA of the CDR3: TGTGCCAGCAACCGGGACAGGGGGCCGGGTTCACCCCTCCACTTT. Translating gives CASNRDRGPGSPLHF.

The chain recombines TRBV19 with TRBJ1-4, with 10 bases identical to TRBD1. V lost 6 bases, J lost 0 bases, and 7 bases stayed unmatched. Germline CDR1 LNHDA, CDR2 SQIVND (reference sequence). The CDR3 is 17 residues long. CDR3 residues: CASRRRQGAATNEKLFF. The CDR3 DNA is TGTGCCAGTAGAAGGAGACAGGGGGCGGCAACTAATGAAAAACTGTTTTTT.

The chain couples TRBV19 to TRBJ1-6; TRBD1 matches 7 bases. V shed 5 bases, J shed 7 bases, and the junction held 11 bases outside the gene matches. CDR1 is LNHDA, CDR2 SQIVND, per germline (reference sequence). The CDR3 is 16 residues long. The CDR3: CASSPSTGSRNSPLHF. The CDR3 bases are TGTGCCAGTAGTCCTTCGACAGGGTCGCGAAATTCACCCCTCCACTTT.

The chain carries TRBV6-5 and TRBJ1-3, with 7 bases matching TRBD1. V trimming: 4 bases; J trimming: 2 bases; junction bases outside the gene matches: 5. The CDR3 is 15 amino acids. Germline CDR1 is MNHEY and CDR2 is SVGAGI. The CDR3 DNA sequence: TGTGCCAGCAGTTCCCGAGGGACAGCTGGAAACACCATATATTTT. This translates into CASSSRGTAGNTIYF.

This chain connects TRBV18 to TRBJ2-7; maybe TRBD1 (6 bases). The CDR3 length is 14 residues. The V and J ends lost 1 base and 5 bases respectively, with 12 bases between them. The germline V gene has CDR1 KGHSH and CDR2 LQKENI. CDR3 residues: CASSPQGVGDEQYF. CDR3 in DNA: TGTGCCAGCTCACCACAGGGGGTGGGTGACGAGCAGTACTTC. Supplemented by reference TRBV18 and TRBJ2-7, the full variable domain reads NAGVMQNPRHLVRRRGQEARLRCSPMKGHSHVYWYRQLPEEGLKFMVYLQKENIIDESGMPKERFSAEFPKEGPSILRIQQVVRGDSAAYFCASSPQGVGDEQYFGPGTRLTVT.

V and J are TRBV18 and TRBJ1-4, with a tentative D call TRBD1 (5 bases). V was clipped by 2 bases and J by 4 bases, with 20 bases between them. CDR3 size: 18 residues. Germline V lookup: CDR1 KGHSH, CDR2 LQKENI. CDR3 bases: TGTGCCAGCTCACCATTGACAGCTACCCCGCCTTTTAATGAAAAACTGTTTTTT. It codes for CASSPLTATPPFNEKLFF.

The chain links TRBV7-9 to TRBJ2-2; D might be TRBD2 (5 bases). Looked up from germline, CDR1 is SEHNR and CDR2 is FQNEAQ (reference sequence). This CDR3 comprises 16 residues. Trimming stripped 5 bases from V and 5 bases from J, with 18 bases between. This chain's CDR3 is CASSPPRGLRTGELFF. The CDR3 DNA reads as TGTGCCAGCAGCCCCCCCCGCGGGCTTCGGACCGGGGAGCTGTTTTTT.

The rearrangement joins TRBV6-5 to TRBJ1-5; D is unresolved. V lost 2 bases, J lost 5 bases, and 10 bases lay in between. The germline gives CDR1 MNHEY, CDR2 SVGAGI. This CDR3 has 14 amino acids. The chain's CDR3 is CASSYDGQYQPQHF. The CDR3, as DNA: TGTGCCAGCAGTTACGATGGGCAGTATCAGCCCCAGCATTTT.

V gene TRBV5-1 combines with J gene TRBJ2-7, with 11 bases matching TRBD1. The germline gives CDR1 SGHRS, CDR2 YFSETQ. The CDR3 covers 14 residues. V lost 7 bases to trimming and J lost 6 bases; unmatched junction nucleotides: 9. The CDR3 loop is CASGGSGTGGEQYF. DNA of the CDR3: TGCGCCAGCGGGGGCTCCGGGACAGGGGGCGAGCAGTACTTC.

This chain uses TRBV10-3 with TRBJ2-2, with 11 bases aligning to TRBD2. The germline CDR1 and CDR2 sequences are ENHRY and SYGVKD. Germline trimming cut 6 bases from V and 5 bases from J; bases unmatched to any gene: 2. The CDR3 length is 14 residues. The CDR3 here is CAISLAGGTGELFF. The CDR3 DNA reads as TGTGCCATCAGCTTAGCGGGAGGGACCGGGGAGCTGTTTTTT.

This chain uses TRBV7-6 with TRBJ2-2; TRBD1 agrees at 9 bases. J was trimmed by 1 base and V by 5 bases; bases with no gene match: 5. CDR3 length equals 16 residues. Germline V gene sequence: CDR1 SGHVS, CDR2 FNYEAQ. In nucleotides, the CDR3 is TGTGCCAGCAGCGAACGACAGGGGGTGAACACCGGGGAGCTGTTTTTT. Protein sequence: CASSERQGVNTGELFF.

The rearrangement links TRBV3-1 (or the pseudogene TRBV3-2) to TRBJ2-5; TRBD2 is a possible D gene (6 bases). V gave up 0 bases and J gave up 3 bases, with 17 bases separating them. Germline V gives CDR1 LGHDT, CDR2 YNNKEL (reference sequence). This CDR3 is built from 17 residues. CDR3 coding DNA: TGTGCCAGCAGCCAAGAGTCTTTAGAGGACTACAAAGAGACCCAGTACTTC. Translation: CASSQESLEDYKETQYF.

This sequence joins TRBV28 and TRBJ1-2; D is possibly TRBD1 (5 bases). CDR3 length: 15 amino acids. The ends were cut back, 4 bases at V and 4 bases at J, with 16 bases in the middle. CDR1 and CDR2 (germline): MDHEN, SYDVKM. CDR3 DNA: TGTGCCAGCAGTTCAGGGTCGTTGGGATTCTATGGCTACACCTTC. Its translation: CASSSGSLGFYGYTF.

This clone was counted a single time. The chain combines TRBV7-9 with TRBJ2-7; a weak D match, TRBD2 (6 bases). CDR1 and CDR2 from the germline V gene are SEHNR and FQNEAQ (reference sequence). This CDR3 has 12 residues. V shed 11 bases and J shed 2 bases, with 13 bases lying between them. CDR3 amino acids: CASAGPPYEQYF. In nucleotides, the CDR3 is TGTGCCTCCGCGGGGCCACCCTACGAGCAGTACTTC.

CDR3 in amino acids: CASSPGQETQYF. The CDR3 bases are TGTGCCAGCTCACCGGGACAGGAGACCCAGTACTTC. The rearrangement joins TRBV18 to TRBJ2-5, with 7 bases aligning to TRBD1. CDR1 and CDR2 (germline): KGHSH, LQKENI. This CDR3 is built from 12 residues. V lost 3 bases to trimming and J lost 5 bases; unmatched junction nucleotides: 0.

This sequence joins TRBV7-8 and TRBJ2-3; possibly TRBD2 for D (6 bases). The CDR3 is 15 residues long. V was shortened by 1 base and J by 6 bases, with 14 bases between the two germline ends. CDR1 is SGHVS and CDR2 is FQNEAQ in the germline V gene. This chain's CDR3 is CASSLGDFPRDTQYF. The CDR3 DNA reads TGTGCCAGCAGCTTAGGGGACTTCCCTCGGGATACGCAGTATTTT.